The present T cell receptor (beta chain) was sequenced within a study of CD8+ T cells in alopecia areata (dated by TCRdb to 2016 to 2018). At the level of the whole study: The treated patients, all with moderate-to-severe alopecia areata, were enrolled in an open-label pilot trial of oral tofacitinib given at 5 to 10 mg twice daily. In treated patients, disease severity was measured using the SALT score, which gives the percentage of scalp surface area affected. Patients stayed on tofacitinib for 6 to 18 months and then had 6 months of follow-up off drug so that delayed response and recurrence could be assessed. RNA was extracted with the PAXgene miRNA kit for fixed scalp, the miRNeasy kit for PBMCs, and the RNeasy kit for mouse skin. Scalp clonality was compared across normal scalp (n=4), patchy alopecia areata scalp (n=8), and alopecia totalis/universalis scalp (n=8). Biopsies were taken from tofacitinib-treated patients at baseline and again at 4 and 24 weeks into treatment, and several of those patients also had a later scalp biopsy. Human TCRbeta sequencing covered scalp tissue and sorted CD4+ and CD8+ peripheral blood T cells from patchy and totalis/universalis alopecia areata patients and healthy controls. In both human patients and the C3H/HeJ mouse model, the study applied high-throughput TCRbeta sequencing to look at T cell clonal expansion in alopecia areata. Amplification of TCRbeta CDR3 regions was done by immunoSEQ multiplex PCR using 35 Vbeta forward primers and 13 Jbeta reverse primers. The investigation overall reported the following: Tofacitinib significantly lowered scalp clonality and the number of expanded CD8+ clones among the top 100 scalp clones. Scalp TCR repertoire analysis is complicated because resident alphabeta T cells in normal human skin are also sequenced, whereas mouse skin is dominated by gammadelta T cells. During tofacitinib treatment, many expanded lesional clones stuck around in both scalp and blood, and this persistence may partly explain why relapse happens after treatment is stopped. Because the treated cohort was small and had only one nonresponder, larger studies are needed to examine links between baseline CD8+ expansion and response. Higher clonality and more expanded CD8+ clones were observed in lesional scalp than in normal scalp, particularly in alopecia totalis/universalis, a finding suggestive of antigenic drive. Shared TCR sequences between patients were less evident than in mice, which may be partly attributable to HLA diversity in the patient population.

The library came from the immunoSEQ multiplex PCR assay. For TCR sequencing, RNA was extracted from every sample and reverse transcribed into cDNA to serve as template. First-strand cDNA was synthesized using SuperScript III with a 2:1 mix of oligo-dT and random hexamers. Amplification bias was assessed with a synthetic immune receptor repertoire, and residual bias was removed computationally. In the original analysis: Raw reads were preprocessed to remove errors, and CDR3 was defined by IMGT conventions from the conserved cysteine to phenylalanine. To get clonality, Shannon entropy was normalized by log2 of the number of productive unique TCRs and the result was subtracted from 1. Scalp TCRbeta sequences were cross-referenced with sorted blood CD4 and CD8 repertoires so that the CD4 or CD8 identity of scalp clones could be inferred. Imported from immuneACCESS, the table was reduced by TCRdb to in-frame sequences with V and J called. These copies leave out some clones; in studies compared against another copy, an unresolved V gene accounts for under half, and the cause of the remainder is not known. V, J and clone size derive from that table, while D and trimming were established from the DNA sequence. This sample lists approximately 180,000 clones; approximately 55% were detected once. Jointly, the top ten make up roughly a tenth of the sample.

Ends trimmed: V by 0 bases, J by 0 bases; bases unmatched to a gene: 9. The CDR3 covers 18 residues, taking in both the cysteine and the phenylalanine. Only CDR3 DNA remains: 54 bases, in frame from the first base. The germline V gene sets CDR1 to LGHNA and CDR2 to YSLEER. Regarding this clone: It lacks a known antigen. No much larger clonotype is one base removed from it; base qualities were not supplied.

The time point label here, explained by the study, means: about 25 weeks on oral tofacitinib. The treatment or condition label of this sample denotes: oral pan-JAK inhibitor, 5-10 mg twice daily. From alopecia areata patients, peripheral blood was collected along with lesional scalp punch biopsies. PBMCs were isolated by density centrifugation and stained for CD3, CD4 and CD8, after which CD4+ and CD8+ T cells were sorted on a FACSAria. The sequences come from CD8+ T cells sorted from blood, collected at week 24, from a patient treated with tofacitinib. This clonotype originated in a human donor with alopecia areata. The V and J genes are TRBV4-3 and TRBJ2-3; 7 middle bases align to TRBD1. The CDR3 has the sequence CASSQDVSHRGSTDTQYF. The sequenced DNA is TGCGCCAGCAGCCAAGATGTTTCACACAGGGGAAGCACAGATACGCAGTATTTT.